This T cell receptor (beta chain) comes out of a study of PD-1 blockade in classical Hodgkin lymphoma. Comments on this clone: The target antigen is unknown.

CDR3 length equals 13 residues. Germline assignment: CDR1 SGHRS and CDR2 YFSETQ. V lost 5 bases and J 6 bases, leaving 12 bases between the germline ends. Study outcomes and limitations: Partial responders and progressors had significantly lower baseline TCR diversity. Patients who initiated nivolumab within 1 year of ASCT were excluded. It was CD4+ TCR diversity, not CD8+, that rose significantly by C4D1.

The repertoire was sequenced with immunoSEQ multiplex PCR; TCRdb's copy has only in-frame clones and lacks some. The profile shows under 95,000 clones, about 93% of them singletons. Relapse after autologous stem cell transplantation occurred in every patient, and brentuximab vedotin exposure varied. V gene TRBV5-1 combines with J gene TRBJ2-4; no clear D. The receptor was derived from a human donor with classical Hodgkin lymphoma. The source was peripheral blood mononuclear cells (PBMCs), collected at baseline. The CDR3 DNA reads as TGCGCCAGCAGGGACGGTTCACTAAACATTCAGTACTTC. It yields the protein CASRDGSLNIQYF. The entire variable domain, with the rest obtained from reference TRBV5-1 and TRBJ2-4, is as follows: KAGVTQTPRYLIKTRGQQVTLSCSPISGHRSVSWYQQTPGQGLQFLFEYFSETQRNKGNFPGRFSGRQFSNSRSEMNVSTLELGDSALYLCASRDGSLNIQYFGAGTRLSVL.